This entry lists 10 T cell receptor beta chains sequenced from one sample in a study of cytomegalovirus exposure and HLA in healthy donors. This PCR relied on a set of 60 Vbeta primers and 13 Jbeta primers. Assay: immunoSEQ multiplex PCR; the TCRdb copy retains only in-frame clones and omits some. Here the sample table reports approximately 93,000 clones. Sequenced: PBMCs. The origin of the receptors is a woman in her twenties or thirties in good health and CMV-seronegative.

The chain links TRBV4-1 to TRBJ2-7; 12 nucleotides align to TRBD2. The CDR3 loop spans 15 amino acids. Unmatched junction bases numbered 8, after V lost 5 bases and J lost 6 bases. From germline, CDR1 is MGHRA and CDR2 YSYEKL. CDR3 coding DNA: TGCGCCAGCAGCTCACGACTAGCGGGAGTCCGCGAGCAGTACTTC. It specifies CASSSRLAGVREQYF.

CDR3 region: CATNPGTGYGYTF. The CDR3, as DNA: TGTGCCACCAATCCCGGGACAGGGTATGGCTACACCTTC. V is TRBV2 and J is TRBJ1-2; 9 bases map to TRBD1. Germline trimming cut 10 bases from V and 5 bases from J; bases unmatched to any gene: 8. Germline values: CDR1 SNHLY, CDR2 FYNNEI. CDR3 length: 13 residues.

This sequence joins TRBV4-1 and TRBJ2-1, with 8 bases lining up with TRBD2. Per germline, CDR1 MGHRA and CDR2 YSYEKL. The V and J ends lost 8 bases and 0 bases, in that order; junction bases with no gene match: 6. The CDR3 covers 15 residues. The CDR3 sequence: CASQHGGASYNEQFF. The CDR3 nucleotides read TGCGCCAGCCAACACGGGGGGGCCTCCTACAATGAGCAGTTCTTC.

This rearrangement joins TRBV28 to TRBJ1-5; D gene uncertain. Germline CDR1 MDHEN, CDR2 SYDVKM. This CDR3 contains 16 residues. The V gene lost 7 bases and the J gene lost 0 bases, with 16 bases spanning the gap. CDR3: CASNYIGEHSNQPQHF. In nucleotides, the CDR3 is TGTGCCAGCAATTATATAGGAGAACATAGCAATCAGCCCCAGCATTTT.

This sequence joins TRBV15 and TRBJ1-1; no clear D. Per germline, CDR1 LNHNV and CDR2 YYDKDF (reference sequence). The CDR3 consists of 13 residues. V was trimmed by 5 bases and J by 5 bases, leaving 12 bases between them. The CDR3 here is CATSVGSGTEAFF. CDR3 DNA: TGTGCCACCAGCGTAGGGAGTGGGACTGAAGCTTTCTTT.

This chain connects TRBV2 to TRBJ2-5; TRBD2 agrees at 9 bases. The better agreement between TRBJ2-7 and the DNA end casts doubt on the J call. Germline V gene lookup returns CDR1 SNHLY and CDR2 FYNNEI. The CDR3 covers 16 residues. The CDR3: CASSEAQGTSTYEQYF. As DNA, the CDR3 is TGTGCCAGCAGTGAAGCTCAGGGGACTAGCACCTACGAGCAGTACTTC.

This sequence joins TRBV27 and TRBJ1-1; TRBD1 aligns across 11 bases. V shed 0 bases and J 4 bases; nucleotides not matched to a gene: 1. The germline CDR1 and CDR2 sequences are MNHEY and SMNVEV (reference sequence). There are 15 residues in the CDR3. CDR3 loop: CASSLSGTGGTEAFF. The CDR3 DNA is TGTGCCAGCAGTTTATCTGGGACAGGGGGCACTGAAGCTTTCTTT.

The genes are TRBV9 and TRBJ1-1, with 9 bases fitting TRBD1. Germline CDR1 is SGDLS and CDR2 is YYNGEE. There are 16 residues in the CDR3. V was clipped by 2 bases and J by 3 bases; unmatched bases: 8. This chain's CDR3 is CASSVTGGMTDTEAFF. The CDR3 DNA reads TGTGCCAGCAGCGTGACAGGGGGGATGACGGACACTGAAGCTTTCTTT.

CDR3 in DNA: TGTGCCAGCAGCCTTAGCGGGGGAGGGGGAAACATTCAGTACTTC. Protein: CASSLSGGGGNIQYF. The chain combines TRBV11-2 with TRBJ2-4, with 9 positions matching TRBD2. The germline V gene has CDR1 SGHAT and CDR2 FQNNGV. V dropped 5 bases and J dropped 6; count of bases not matched to a gene: 8. The CDR3 runs to 15 residues.

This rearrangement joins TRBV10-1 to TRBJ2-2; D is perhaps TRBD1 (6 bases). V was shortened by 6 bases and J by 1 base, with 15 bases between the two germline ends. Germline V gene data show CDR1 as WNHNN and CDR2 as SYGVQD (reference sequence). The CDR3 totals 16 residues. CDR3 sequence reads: CASSYGPGQNTGELFF. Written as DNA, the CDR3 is TGCGCCAGCAGCTACGGACCGGGACAGAACACCGGGGAGCTGTTTTTT.